In this sample, the clone carrying this TCR beta chain turned up a few times. The target antigen is unknown. The study reverse transcribed the entire isolated RNA, so it sequenced expressed TCRB transcripts. There were about 3.57 million reads on average in the naive, central memory and regulatory T cell samples. Sequencing was performed with immunoSEQ multiplex PCR; in TCRdb, only in-frame clones are kept and a portion is missing. The sample contains 120,000 or so clones, about 18% of which appear only once. These data belong to a study of beta chain features in type 1 diabetes. Study-wide points: Among patients, naive, central memory and Treg TCRB repertoires appeared more similar than among healthy donors. For patients and controls alike, PCR might favor shorter templates to the same degree. Patients with Type 1 diabetes showed moderately but significantly shorter TCRB CDR3s in all four CD4+ subsets.

Without exception, sorted populations had purity beyond 95%. CDR1 SGHTA and CDR2 FQGTGA come from the germline V gene. CDR3 length equals 14 residues. V was clipped by 4 bases and J by 5 bases, with 15 bases between them. V is TRBV7-3 and J is TRBJ2-7, with a weak D call TRBD1 (6 bases). The sequenced sample consisted of central memory CD4+ T cells from blood. The TCR sequence derives from a man aged 18 to 30 with type 1 diabetes. The CDR3 bases are TGTGCCAGCAGCTCCGGGACACCCCCCGACGAGCAGTACTTC. Translation: CASSSGTPPDEQYF.